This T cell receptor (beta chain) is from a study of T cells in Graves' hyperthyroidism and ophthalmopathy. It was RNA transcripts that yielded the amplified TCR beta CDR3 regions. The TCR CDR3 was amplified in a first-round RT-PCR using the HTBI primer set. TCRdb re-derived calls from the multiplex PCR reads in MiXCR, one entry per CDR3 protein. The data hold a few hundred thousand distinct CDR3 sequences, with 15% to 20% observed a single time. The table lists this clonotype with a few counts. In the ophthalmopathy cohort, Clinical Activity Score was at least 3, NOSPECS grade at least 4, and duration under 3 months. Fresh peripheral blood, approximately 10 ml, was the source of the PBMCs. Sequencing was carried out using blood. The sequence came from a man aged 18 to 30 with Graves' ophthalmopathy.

The CDR3 bases are TGTGCCAGCAGTTATGGGGGGACAAACTCACCCCTCCACTTT. Protein: CASSYGGTNSPLHF. V and J are TRBV6-2 or TRBV6-3 and TRBJ1-6, with D possibly being TRBD1 (6 bases). The V and J ends lost 3 bases and 10 bases respectively, with 13 bases between them. Per germline, CDR1 MNHEY and CDR2 SVGEGT. The CDR3 covers 14 residues.